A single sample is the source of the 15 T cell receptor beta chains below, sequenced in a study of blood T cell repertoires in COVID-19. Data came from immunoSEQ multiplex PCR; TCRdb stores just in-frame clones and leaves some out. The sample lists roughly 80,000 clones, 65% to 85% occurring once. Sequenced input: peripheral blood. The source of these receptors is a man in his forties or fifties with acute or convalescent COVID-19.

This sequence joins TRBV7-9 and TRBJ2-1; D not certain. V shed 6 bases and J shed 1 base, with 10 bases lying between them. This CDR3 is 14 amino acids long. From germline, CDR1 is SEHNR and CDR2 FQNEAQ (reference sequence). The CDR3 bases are TGTGCCAGCAGATTAAGTACATCCTACAATGAGCAGTTCTTC. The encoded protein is CASRLSTSYNEQFF.

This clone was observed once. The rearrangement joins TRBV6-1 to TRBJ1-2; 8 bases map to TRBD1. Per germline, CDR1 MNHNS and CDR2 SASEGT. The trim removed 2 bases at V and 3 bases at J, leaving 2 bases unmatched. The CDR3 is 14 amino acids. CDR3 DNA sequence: TGTGCCAGCAGTGAACACAGGGGGGACTATGGCTACACCTTC. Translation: CASSEHRGDYGYTF.

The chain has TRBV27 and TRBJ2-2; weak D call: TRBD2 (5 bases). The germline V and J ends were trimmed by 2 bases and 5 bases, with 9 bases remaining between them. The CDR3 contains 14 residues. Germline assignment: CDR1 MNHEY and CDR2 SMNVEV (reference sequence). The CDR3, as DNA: TGTGCCAGCAGTTTAGGACTTCTAACCGGGGAGCTGTTTTTT. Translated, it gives CASSLGLLTGELFF.

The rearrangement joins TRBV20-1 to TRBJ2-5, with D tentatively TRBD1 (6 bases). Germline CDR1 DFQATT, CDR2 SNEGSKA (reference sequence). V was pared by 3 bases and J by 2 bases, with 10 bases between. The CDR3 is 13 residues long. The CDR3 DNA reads TGCAGTGCTAGTAGGACAGCTCAAGAGACCCAGTACTTC. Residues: CSASRTAQETQYF.

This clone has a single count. In nucleotides, the CDR3 is TGTGCCAGCAGTTTGGGCGCAACTAATGAAAAACTGTTTTTT. Encoded protein: CASSLGATNEKLFF. The chain joins TRBV28 to TRBJ1-4, with D unresolved. The CDR3 loop spans 14 amino acids. Trimming took off 3 bases at V and 0 bases at J, with 5 bases between the two ends. Germline V gene lookup returns CDR1 MDHEN and CDR2 SYDVKM.

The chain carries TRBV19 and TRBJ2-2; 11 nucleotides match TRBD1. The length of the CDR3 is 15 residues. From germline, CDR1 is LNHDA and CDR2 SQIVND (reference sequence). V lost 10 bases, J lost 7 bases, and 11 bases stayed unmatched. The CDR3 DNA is TGTGCCACCACGGACAGGGGGCCAACTGTCGGGGAGCTGTTTTTT. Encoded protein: CATTDRGPTVGELFF.

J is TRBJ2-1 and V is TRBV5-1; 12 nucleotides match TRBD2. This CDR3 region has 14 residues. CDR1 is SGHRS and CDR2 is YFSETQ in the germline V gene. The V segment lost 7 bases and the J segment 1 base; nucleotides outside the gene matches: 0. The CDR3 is CASGTSGSYNEQFF. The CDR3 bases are TGCGCCAGCGGGACTAGCGGGTCCTACAATGAGCAGTTCTTC.

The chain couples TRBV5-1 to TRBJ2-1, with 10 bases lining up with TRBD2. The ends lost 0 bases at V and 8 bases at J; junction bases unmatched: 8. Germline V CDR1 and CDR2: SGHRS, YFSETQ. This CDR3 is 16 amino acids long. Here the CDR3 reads CASSLGGLAGVDEQFF. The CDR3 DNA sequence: TGCGCCAGCAGCTTGGGAGGGCTAGCGGGAGTAGATGAGCAGTTCTTC.

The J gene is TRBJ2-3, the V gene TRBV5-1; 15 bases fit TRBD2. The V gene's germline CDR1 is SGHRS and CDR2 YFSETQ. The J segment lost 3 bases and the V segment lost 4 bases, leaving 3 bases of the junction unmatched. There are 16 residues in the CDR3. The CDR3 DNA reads TGCGCCAGCAGCCGGACTAGCGGGAGGGGTACAGATACGCAGTATTTT. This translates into CASSRTSGRGTDTQYF. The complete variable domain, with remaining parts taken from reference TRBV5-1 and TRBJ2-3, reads KAGVTQTPRYLIKTRGQQVTLSCSPISGHRSVSWYQQTPGQGLQFLFEYFSETQRNKGNFPGRFSGRQFSNSRSEMNVSTLELGDSALYLCASSRTSGRGTDTQYFGPGTRLTVL.

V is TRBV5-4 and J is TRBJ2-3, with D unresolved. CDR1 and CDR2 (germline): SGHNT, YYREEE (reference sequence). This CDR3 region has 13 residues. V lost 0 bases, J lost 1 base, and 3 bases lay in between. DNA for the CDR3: TGTGCCAGCAGCTTGGCCGGCACAGATACGCAGTATTTT. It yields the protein CASSLAGTDTQYF.

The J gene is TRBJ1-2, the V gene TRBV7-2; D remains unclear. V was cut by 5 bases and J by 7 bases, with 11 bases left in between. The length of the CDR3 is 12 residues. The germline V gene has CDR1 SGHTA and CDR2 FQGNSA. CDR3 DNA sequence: TGTGCCAGCAGCCTTACTATGAGTGGCTACACCTTC. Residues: CASSLTMSGYTF.

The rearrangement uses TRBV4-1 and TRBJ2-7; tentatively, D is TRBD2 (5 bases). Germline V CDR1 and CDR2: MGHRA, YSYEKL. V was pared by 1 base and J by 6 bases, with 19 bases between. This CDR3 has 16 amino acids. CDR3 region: CASSQVLLRESGEQYF. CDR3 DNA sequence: TGCGCCAGCAGCCAAGTTCTTTTGAGGGAATCTGGCGAGCAGTACTTC.

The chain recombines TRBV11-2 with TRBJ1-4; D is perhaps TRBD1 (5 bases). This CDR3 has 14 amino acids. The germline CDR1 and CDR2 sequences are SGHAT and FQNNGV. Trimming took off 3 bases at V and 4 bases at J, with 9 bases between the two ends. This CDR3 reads CASSLSRVNEKLFF. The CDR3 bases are TGTGCCAGCAGCTTGTCCAGGGTTAATGAAAAACTGTTTTTT. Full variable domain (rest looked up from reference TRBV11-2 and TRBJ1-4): EAGVAQSPRYKIIEKRQSVAFWCNPISGHATLYWYQQILGQGPKLLIQFQNNGVVDDSQLPKDRFSAERLKGVDSTLKIQPAKLEDSAVYLCASSLSRVNEKLFFGSGTQLSVL.

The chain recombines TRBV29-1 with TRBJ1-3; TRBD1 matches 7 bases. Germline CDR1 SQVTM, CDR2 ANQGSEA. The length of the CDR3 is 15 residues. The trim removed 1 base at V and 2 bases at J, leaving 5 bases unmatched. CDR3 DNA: TGCAGCGTTGAAGGCACCGGGACAGCTGGAAACACCATATATTTT. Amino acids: CSVEGTGTAGNTIYF. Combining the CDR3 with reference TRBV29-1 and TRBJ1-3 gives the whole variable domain SAVISQKPSRDICQRGTSLTIQCQVDSQVTMMFWYRQQPGQSLTLIATANQGSEATYESGFVIDKFPISRPNLTFSTLTVSNMSPEDSSIYLCSVEGTGTAGNTIYFGEGSWLTVV.

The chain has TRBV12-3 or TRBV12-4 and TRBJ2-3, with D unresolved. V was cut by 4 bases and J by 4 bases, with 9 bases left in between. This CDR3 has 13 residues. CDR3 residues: CASSYYSADTQYF. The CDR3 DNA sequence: TGTGCCAGCAGTTACTACTCGGCAGATACGCAGTATTTT.